What follows describes a single T cell receptor beta chain. The antigen is undetermined. This record belongs to a study of monozygotic twins with inflammatory bowel disease. From the 5' RACE reads, TCRdb lists one entry per CDR3 protein and no DNA. Reported are around 450,000 distinct CDR3 sequences; the ten largest clones contain 2% to 2.5%. The germline CDR1 and CDR2 sequences are SQVTM and ANQGSEA. The CDR3 consists of 11 residues. Overall study results and limits: Fewer shared clonotypes with others were found in IBD patients than in healthy twins, especially with disease activity. Results did not support any single strong IBD-associated signal or clonotype.

The chain uses TRBV29-1 and TRBJ2-1; with no DNA, the TCRdb D assignment of TRBD1 cannot be verified. The sample was blood. The source is a human donor with ulcerative colitis or Crohn's disease, or a healthy co-twin of an affected twin (not recorded which). Here the CDR3 reads CSVEPGSEQFF.